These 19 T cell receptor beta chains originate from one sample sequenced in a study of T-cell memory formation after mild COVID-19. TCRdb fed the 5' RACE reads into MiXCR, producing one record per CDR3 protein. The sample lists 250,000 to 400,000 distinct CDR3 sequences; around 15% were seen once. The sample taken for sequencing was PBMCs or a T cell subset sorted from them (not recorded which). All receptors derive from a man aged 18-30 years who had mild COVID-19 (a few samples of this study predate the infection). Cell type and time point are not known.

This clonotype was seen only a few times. The CDR3: CASSSYSLNHQPQHF. The CDR3 DNA sequence: TGTGCCAGCAGCTCTTACTCCTTAAATCATCAGCCCCAGCATTTT. The chain combines TRBV5-6 with TRBJ1-5; D is ambiguous. The CDR3 is 15 amino acids. V shed 3 bases and J shed 5 bases, with 15 bases lying between them. CDR1 SGHDT and CDR2 YYEEEE come from the germline V gene.

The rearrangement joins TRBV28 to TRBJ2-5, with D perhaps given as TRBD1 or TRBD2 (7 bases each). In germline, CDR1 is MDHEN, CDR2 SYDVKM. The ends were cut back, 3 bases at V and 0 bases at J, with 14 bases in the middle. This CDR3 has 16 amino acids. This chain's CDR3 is CASSFPQGGNQETQYF. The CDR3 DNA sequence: TGTGCCAGCAGTTTTCCCCAGGGGGGGAACCAAGAGACCCAGTACTTC.

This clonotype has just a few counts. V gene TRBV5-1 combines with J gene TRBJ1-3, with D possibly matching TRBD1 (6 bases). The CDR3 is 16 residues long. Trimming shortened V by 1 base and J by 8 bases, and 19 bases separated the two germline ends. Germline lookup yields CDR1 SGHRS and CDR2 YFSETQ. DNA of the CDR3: TGCGCCAGCAGCTTGCTAAACAGGGCCCGAGGGGACACCATATATTTT. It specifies CASSLLNRARGDTIYF.

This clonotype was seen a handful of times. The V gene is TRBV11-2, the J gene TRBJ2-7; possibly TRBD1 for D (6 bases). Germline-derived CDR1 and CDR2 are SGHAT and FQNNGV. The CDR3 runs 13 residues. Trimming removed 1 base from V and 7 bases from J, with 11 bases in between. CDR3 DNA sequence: TGTGCCAGCAGCTTAGTCCAGGGGCGGGAGCAGTACTTC. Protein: CASSLVQGREQYF.

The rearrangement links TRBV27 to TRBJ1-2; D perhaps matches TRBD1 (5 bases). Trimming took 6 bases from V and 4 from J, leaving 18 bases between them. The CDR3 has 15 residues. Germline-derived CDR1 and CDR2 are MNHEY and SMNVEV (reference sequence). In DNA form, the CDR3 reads TGTGCCAGCAGACCACTAAACCAGGGTCCCTATGGCTACACCTTC. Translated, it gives CASRPLNQGPYGYTF.

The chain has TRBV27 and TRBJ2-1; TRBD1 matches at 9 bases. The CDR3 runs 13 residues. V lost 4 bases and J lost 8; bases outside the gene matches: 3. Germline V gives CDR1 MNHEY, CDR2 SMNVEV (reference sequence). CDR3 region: CASSSGQGYEQFF. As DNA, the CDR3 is TGTGCCAGCAGTTCGGGACAGGGTTATGAGCAGTTCTTC.

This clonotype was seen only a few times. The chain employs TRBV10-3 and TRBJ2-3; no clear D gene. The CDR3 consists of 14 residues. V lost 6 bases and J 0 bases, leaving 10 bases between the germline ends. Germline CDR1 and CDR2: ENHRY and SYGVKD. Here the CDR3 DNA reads TGTGCCATCAGCCAGAGAGCTAGCACAGATACGCAGTATTTT. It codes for CAISQRASTDTQYF.

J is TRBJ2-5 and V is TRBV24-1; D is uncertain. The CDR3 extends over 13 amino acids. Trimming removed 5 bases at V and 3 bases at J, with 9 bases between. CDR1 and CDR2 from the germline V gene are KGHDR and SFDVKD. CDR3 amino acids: CATSGAGEETQYF. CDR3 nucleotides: TGTGCCACCAGTGGGGCAGGAGAAGAGACCCAGTACTTC.

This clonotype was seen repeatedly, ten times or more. CDR3 sequence (DNA): TGCAGCGTTGGACGAGGACAGGGGTTGCTAAGGCTAAGGGTCTACAATGAGCAGTTCTTC. Protein: CSVGRGQGLLRLRVYNEQFF. J is TRBJ2-1 and V is TRBV29-1, with TRBD1 matching 9 bases. This CDR3 contains 20 residues. The junction had 22 bases not matched to a gene; V was cut back by 4 bases and J by 3 bases. CDR1 and CDR2 from the germline V gene are SQVTM and ANQGSEA.

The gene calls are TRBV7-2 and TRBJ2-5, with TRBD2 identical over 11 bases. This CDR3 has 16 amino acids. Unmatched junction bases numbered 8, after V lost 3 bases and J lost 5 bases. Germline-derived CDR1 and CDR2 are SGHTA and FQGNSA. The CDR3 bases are TGTGCCAGCAGCTTGTTCCTGCCTAGCGGGGGGGAGACCCAGTACTTC. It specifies CASSLFLPSGGETQYF.

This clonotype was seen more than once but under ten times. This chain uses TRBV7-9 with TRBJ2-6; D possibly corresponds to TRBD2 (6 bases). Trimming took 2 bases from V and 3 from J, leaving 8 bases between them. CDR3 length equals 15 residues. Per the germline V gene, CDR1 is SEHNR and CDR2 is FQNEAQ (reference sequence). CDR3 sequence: CASSLQGLGANVLTF. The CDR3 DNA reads TGTGCCAGCAGCTTACAGGGACTTGGGGCCAACGTCCTGACTTTC.

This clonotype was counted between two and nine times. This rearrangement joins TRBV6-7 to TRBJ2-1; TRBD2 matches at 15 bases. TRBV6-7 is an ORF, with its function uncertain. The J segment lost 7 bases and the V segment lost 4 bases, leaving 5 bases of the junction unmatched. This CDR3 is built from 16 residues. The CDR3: CASSFGLAGGENEQFF. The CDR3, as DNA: TGTGCCAGCAGTTTCGGACTAGCGGGGGGGGAAAATGAGCAGTTCTTC.

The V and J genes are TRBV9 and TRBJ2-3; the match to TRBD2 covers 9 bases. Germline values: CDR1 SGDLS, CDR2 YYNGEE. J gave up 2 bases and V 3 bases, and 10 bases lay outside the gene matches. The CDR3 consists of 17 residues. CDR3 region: CASSASGAGGFTDTQYF. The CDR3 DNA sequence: TGTGCCAGCAGCGCCTCCGGAGCGGGGGGTTTCACAGATACGCAGTATTTT.

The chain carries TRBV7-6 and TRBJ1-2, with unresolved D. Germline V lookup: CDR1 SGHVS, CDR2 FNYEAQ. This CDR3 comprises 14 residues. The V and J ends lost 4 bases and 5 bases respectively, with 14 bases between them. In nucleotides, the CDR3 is TGTGCCAGCAGCTCGCGGTCCCCGGGGTATGGCTACACCTTC. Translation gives CASSSRSPGYGYTF.

The chain's CDR3 is CASSPISGDTEAFF. For the CDR3, the DNA is TGTGCCAGCTCACCAATATCTGGGGACACTGAAGCTTTCTTT. The chain joins TRBV18 to TRBJ1-1, with unresolved D. In germline, CDR1 is KGHSH, CDR2 LQKENI. The CDR3 has 14 amino acids. The V end lost 2 bases, the J end lost 3 bases, and 10 bases lay between the germline ends.

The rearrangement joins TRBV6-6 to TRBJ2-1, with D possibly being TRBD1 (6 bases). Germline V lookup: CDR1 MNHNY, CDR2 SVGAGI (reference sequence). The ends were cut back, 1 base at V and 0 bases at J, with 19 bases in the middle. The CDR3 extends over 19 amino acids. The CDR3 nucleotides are TGTGCCAGCAGTTACTGGGACATCCTATTCCAGAGCTCCTACAATGAGCAGTTCTTC. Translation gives CASSYWDILFQSSYNEQFF.

The CDR3 protein is CSAPQRGGGYNEQFF. The DNA for the CDR3 is TGCAGTGCTCCGCAACGGGGGGGTGGTTACAATGAGCAGTTCTTC. The chain uses TRBV20-1 and TRBJ2-1; 8 bases fit TRBD2. The CDR3 is made up of 15 amino acids. Germline V gene data show CDR1 as DFQATT and CDR2 as SNEGSKA (reference sequence). V lost 5 bases and J lost 4; bases outside the gene matches: 10.

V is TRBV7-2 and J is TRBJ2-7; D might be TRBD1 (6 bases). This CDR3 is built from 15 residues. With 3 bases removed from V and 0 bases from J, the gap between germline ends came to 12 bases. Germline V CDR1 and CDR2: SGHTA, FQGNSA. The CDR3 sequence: CASSFLTGNSYEQYF. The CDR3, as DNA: TGTGCCAGCAGCTTTCTTACAGGGAACTCCTACGAGCAGTACTTC.

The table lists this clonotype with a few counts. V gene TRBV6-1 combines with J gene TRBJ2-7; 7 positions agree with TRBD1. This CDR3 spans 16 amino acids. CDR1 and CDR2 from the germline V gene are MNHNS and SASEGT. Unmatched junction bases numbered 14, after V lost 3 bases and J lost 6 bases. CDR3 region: CASSDASLRGTREQYV. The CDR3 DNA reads TGTGCCAGCAGTGACGCGAGCCTCAGGGGGACCCGCGAGCAGTACGTC.